This TCR beta chain was found in a study of OX40 agonist ivuxolimab in advanced cancers. Study at large: Every 2 weeks, ivuxolimab was infused into the patients intravenously at between 0.01 and 10 mg/kg. Earlier treatment with anti-PD-1, anti-PD-L1 or anti-CTLA-4 was permitted, and over 35% had received some.

Turning to this clone: Its specificity is not known.

Study observations and caveats: Expanded clones were, on average, more numerous among CD8+ T cells than CD4+. No determination was made of the antigen specificity of the expanded peripheral T cells.

Clones were read by immunoSEQ multiplex PCR, and TCRdb kept only the in-frame ones, dropping some. The table shows roughly 80,000 clones, with 85% to 95% occurring only once. The receptor was derived from an adult with an advanced solid tumor such as melanoma, head and neck, liver or kidney cancer. The sequenced sample was CD4+ or CD8+ T cells sorted from blood, obtained in a trial of the OX40 agonist ivuxolimab.

CDR3 amino acids: CASSYSSTFRYYGYTF. The DNA of the CDR3 is TGTGCCAGCAGTTACTCGAGTACGTTCAGATACTATGGCTACACCTTC. The V call is TRBV6-5, the J call TRBJ1-2; the D is unclear. CDR1 and CDR2 from the germline V gene are MNHEY and SVGAGI. This CDR3 contains 16 residues. V was pared by 0 bases and J by 3 bases, with 14 bases between.